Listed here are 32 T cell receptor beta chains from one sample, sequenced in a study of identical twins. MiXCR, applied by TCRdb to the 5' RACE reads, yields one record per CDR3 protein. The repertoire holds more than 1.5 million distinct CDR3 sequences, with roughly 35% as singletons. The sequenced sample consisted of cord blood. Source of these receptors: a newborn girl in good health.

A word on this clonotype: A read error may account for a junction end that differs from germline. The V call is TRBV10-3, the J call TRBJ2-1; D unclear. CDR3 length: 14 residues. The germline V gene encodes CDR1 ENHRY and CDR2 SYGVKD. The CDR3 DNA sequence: TGTGCCATCAGTGAGTCGAAGGGTAGGGATGAGCAGTTATTC. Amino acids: CAISESKGRDEQLF.

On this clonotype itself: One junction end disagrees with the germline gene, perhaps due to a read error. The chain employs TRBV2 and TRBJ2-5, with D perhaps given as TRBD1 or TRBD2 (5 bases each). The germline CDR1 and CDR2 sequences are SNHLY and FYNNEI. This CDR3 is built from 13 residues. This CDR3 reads CASRRTGREAQYF. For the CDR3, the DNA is TGTGCCAGCAGAAGGACGGGGCGAGAGGCCCAGTACTTC. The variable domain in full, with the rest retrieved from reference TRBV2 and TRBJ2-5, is EPEVTQTPSHQVTQMGQEVILRCVPISNHLYFYWYRQILGQKVEFLVSFYNNEISEKSEIFDDQFSVERPDGSNFTLKIRSTKLEDSAMYFCASRRTGREAQYFGPGTRLLVL.

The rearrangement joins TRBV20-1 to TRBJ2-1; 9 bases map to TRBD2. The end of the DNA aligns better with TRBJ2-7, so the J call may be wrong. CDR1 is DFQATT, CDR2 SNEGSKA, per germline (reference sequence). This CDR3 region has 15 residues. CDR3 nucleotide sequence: TGCAGTGCCGAGCTGGGGACTAGCTCCTACAATGAGCAGTACTTC. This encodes CSAELGTSSYNEQYF.

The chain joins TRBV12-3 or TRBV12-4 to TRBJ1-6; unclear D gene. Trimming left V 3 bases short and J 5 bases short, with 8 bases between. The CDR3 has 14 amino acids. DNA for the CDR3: TGTGCCAGCAGTTTGGCTGACAATAATTCACCCCTCCACTTT. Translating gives CASSLADNNSPLHF.

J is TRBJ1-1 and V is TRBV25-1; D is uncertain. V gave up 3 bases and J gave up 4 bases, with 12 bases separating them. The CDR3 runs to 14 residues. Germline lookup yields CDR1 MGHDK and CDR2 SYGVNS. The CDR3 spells CASSDPGCGTEAFF. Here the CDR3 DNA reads TGTGCCAGCAGTGATCCCGGGTGTGGCACTGAAGCTTTCTTT.

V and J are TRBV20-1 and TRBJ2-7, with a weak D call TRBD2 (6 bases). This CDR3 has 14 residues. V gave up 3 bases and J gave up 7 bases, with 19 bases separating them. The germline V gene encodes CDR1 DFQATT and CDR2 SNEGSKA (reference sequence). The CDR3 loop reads CSASGRSSYNEQYF. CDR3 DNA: TGCAGTGCTAGCGGGAGATCCTCCTACAATGAGCAGTACTTC.

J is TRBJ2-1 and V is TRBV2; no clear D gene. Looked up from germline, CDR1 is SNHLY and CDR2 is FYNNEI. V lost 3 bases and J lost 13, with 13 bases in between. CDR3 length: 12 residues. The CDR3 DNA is TGTGCCAGCAGTGAGGTGGTGGAGACCCAGTTCTTC. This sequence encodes CASSEVVETQFF.

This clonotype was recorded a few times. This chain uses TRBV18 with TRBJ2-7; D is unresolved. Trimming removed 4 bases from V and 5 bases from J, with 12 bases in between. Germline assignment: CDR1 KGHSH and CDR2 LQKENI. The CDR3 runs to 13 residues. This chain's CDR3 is CASSRLSKDEQYF. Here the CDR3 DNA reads TGTGCCAGCTCACGACTGTCCAAGGACGAGCAGTACTTC.

This chain's CDR3 is CSARSGDPYNEQFF. Here the CDR3 DNA reads TGCAGTGCTAGATCTGGGGACCCCTACAATGAGCAGTTCTTC. The gene calls are TRBV20-1 and TRBJ2-1; TRBD1 or TRBD2 may be the D gene (5 bases each). Germline V lookup: CDR1 DFQATT, CDR2 SNEGSKA (reference sequence). V was shortened by 2 bases and J by 2 bases, with 10 bases between the two germline ends. The CDR3 totals 14 residues.

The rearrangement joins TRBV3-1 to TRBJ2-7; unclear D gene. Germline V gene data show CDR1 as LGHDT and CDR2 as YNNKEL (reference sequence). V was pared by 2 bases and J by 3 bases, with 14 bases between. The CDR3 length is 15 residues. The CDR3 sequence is CASSQLVNPNYEQYF. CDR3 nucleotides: TGTGCCAGCAGCCAACTAGTAAACCCAAACTACGAGCAGTACTTC.

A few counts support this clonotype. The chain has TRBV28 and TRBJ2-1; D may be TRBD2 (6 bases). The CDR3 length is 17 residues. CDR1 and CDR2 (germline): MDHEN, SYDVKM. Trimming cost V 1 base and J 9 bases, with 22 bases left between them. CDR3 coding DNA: TGTGCCAGCAGTTTATCGCTGGGGGGACTCTCACGTGTTGAGCAGTTCTTC. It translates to CASSLSLGGLSRVEQFF.

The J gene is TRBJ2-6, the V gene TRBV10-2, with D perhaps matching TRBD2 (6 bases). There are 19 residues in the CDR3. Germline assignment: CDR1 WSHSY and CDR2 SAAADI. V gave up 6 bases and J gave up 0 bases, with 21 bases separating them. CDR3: CASSRRTNPLFSGANVLTF. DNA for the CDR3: TGCGCCAGCAGCCGGAGGACTAACCCCCTTTTCTCTGGGGCCAACGTCCTGACTTTC.

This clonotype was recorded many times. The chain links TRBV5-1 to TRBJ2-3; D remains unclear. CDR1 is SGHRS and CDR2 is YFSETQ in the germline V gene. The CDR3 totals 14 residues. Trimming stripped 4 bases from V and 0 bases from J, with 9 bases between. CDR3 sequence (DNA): TGCGCCAGCAGCCAAACATCGAGCACAGATACGCAGTATTTT. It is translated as CASSQTSSTDTQYF.

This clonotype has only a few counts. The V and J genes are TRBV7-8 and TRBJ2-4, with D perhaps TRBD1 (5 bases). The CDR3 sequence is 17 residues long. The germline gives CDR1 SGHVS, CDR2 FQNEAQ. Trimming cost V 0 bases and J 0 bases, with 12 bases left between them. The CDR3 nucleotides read TGTGCCAGCAGCTTAGCAAGAACAGGTCTAGCCAAAAACATTCAGTACTTC. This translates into CASSLARTGLAKNIQYF.

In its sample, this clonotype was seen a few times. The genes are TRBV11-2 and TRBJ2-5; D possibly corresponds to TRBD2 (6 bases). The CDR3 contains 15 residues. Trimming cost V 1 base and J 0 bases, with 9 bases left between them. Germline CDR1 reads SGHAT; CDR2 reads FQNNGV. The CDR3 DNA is TGTGCCAGCAGCTTAGTAGCGGCTTACCAAGAGACCCAGTACTTC. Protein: CASSLVAAYQETQYF.

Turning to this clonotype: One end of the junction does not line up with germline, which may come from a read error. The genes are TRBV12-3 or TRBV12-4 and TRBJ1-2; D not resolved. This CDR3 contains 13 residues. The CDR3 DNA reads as TGTGCCAGCAGTCTAACCGGGAACTCTGGCTACACCTTC. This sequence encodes CASSLTGNSGYTF.

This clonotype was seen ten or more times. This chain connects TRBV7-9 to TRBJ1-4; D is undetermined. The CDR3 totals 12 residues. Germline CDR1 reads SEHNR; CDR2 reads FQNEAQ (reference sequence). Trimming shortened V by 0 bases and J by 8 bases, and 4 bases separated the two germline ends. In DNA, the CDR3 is TGTGCCAGCAGCTTAGCGTCGGAAAAACTGTTTTTT. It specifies CASSLASEKLFF.

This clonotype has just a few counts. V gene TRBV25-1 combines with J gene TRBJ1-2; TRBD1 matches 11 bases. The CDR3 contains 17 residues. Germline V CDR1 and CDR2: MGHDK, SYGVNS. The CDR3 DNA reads TGTGCGGAGGGCGGACAGGGGGCGGTGAGAGTTAACTATGGCTACACCTTC. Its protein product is CAEGGQGAVRVNYGYTF.

The CDR3 coding sequence is TGCGCCAGCAGCCAAGTAGGGCTTGGAGGGCAGTTCTTC. Translating it yields CASSQVGLGGQFF. The J gene is TRBJ2-1, the V gene TRBV4-1, with D possibly being TRBD2 (5 bases). The length of the CDR3 is 13 residues. Germline assignment: CDR1 MGHRA and CDR2 YSYEKL. Trimming left V 1 base short and J 12 bases short, with 13 bases between.

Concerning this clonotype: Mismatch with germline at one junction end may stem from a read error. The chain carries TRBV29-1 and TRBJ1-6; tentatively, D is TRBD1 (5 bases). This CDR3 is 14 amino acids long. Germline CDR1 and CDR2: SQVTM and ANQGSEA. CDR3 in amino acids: CSVVLGAGISPPHF. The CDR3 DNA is TGCAGCGTTGTTTTAGGGGCGGGAATTTCACCCCCCCACTTT.

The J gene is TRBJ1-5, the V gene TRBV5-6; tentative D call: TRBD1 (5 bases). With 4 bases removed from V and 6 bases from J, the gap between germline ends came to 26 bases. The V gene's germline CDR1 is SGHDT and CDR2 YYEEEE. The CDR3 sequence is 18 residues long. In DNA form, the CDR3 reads TGTGCCAGCAGCCTCCACCGCCGGGGCACTTGGTTAGTTCAGCCCCAGCATTTT. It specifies CASSLHRRGTWLVQPQHF. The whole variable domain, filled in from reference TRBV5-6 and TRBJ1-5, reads DAGVTQSPTHLIKTRGQQVTLRCSPKSGHDTVSWYQQALGQGPQFIFQYYEEEERQRGNFPDRFSGHQFPNYSSELNVNALLLGDSALYLCASSLHRRGTWLVQPQHFGDGTRLSIL.

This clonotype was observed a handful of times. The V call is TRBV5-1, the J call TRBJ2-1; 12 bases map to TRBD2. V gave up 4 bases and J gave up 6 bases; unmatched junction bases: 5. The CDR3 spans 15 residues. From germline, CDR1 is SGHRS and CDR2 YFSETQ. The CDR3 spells CASSTGLAGPNEQFF. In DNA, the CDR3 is TGCGCCAGCAGCACGGGACTAGCGGGCCCCAATGAGCAGTTCTTC.

The CDR3 region is CASSLSRTGFYSNQPQHF. Here the CDR3 DNA reads TGCGCCAGCAGCTTGTCCCGGACAGGGTTTTATAGCAATCAGCCCCAGCATTTT. This rearrangement joins TRBV5-1 to TRBJ1-5; 8 bases are a match to TRBD1. Germline assignment: CDR1 SGHRS and CDR2 YFSETQ. V was clipped by 1 base and J by 0 bases; unmatched bases: 9. The CDR3 totals 18 residues.

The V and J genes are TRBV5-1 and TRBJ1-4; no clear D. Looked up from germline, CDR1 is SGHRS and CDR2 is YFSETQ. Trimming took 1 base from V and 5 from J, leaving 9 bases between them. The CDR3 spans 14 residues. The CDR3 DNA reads TGCGCCAGCAGCTTGAGCCGGTTAAATGAAAAACTGTTTTTT. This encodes CASSLSRLNEKLFF.

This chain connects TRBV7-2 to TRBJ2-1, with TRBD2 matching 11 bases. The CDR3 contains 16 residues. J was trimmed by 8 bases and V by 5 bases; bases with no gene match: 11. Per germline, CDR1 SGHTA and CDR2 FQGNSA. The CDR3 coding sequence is TGTGCCAGCAGCCCCCAACTAGCGGGAGCCAAGCATGAGCAGTTCTTC. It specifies CASSPQLAGAKHEQFF.

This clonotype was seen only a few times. CDR3 loop: CASSPPRRTGEGNEQFF. For the CDR3, the DNA is TGTGCCAGCAGCCCGCCCCGCCGGACAGGGGAAGGTAATGAGCAGTTCTTC. V usage is TRBV11-2 and J usage is TRBJ2-1; 9 positions agree with TRBD1. This CDR3 is built from 17 residues. Unmatched junction bases numbered 15, after V lost 5 bases and J lost 7 bases. CDR1 and CDR2 (germline): SGHAT, FQNNGV.

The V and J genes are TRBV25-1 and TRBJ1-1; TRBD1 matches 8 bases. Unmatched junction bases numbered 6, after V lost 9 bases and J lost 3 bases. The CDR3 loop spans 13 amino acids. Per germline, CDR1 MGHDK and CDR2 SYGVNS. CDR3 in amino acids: CASIRTGYTEAFF. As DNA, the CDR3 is TGTGCCAGTATCAGGACAGGGTACACTGAAGCTTTCTTT.

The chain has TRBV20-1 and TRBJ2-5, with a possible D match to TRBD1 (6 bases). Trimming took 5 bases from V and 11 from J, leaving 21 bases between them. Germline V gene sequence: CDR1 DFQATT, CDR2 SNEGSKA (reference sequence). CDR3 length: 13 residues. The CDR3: CSASRQGFQEQYF. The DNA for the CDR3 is TGCAGTGCTTCTCGGCAGGGGTTTCAGGAGCAGTACTTC.

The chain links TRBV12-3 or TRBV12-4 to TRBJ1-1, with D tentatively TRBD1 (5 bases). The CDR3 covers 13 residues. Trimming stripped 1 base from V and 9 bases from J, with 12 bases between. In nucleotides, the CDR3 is TGTGCCAGCAGTTTAGTGGGGACGGCTAAAGCTTTCTTT. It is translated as CASSLVGTAKAFF.

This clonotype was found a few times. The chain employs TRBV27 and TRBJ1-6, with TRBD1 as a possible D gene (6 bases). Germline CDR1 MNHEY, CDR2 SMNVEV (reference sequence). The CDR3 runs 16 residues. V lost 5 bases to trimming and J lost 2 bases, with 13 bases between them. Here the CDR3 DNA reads TGTGCCAGCAGTACCGAGACAGGAGCCTATAATTCACCCCTCCACTTT. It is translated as CASSTETGAYNSPLHF.

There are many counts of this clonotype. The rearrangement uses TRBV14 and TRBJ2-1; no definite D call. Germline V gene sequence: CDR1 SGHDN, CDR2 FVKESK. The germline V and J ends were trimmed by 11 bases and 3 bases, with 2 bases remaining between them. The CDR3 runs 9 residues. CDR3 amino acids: CAGYNEQFF. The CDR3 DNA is TGTGCCGGCTACAATGAGCAGTTCTTC.

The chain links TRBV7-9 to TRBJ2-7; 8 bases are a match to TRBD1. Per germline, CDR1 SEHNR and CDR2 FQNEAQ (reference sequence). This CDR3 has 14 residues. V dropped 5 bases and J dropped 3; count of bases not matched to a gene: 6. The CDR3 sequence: CASSEDRVYYEQYF. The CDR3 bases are TGTGCCAGCAGCGAGGACAGGGTCTACTACGAGCAGTACTTC.